A selection of T cell receptor beta chains follows, all from one sample in a study of OX40 agonist ivuxolimab in advanced cancers. Sequencing was performed with immunoSEQ multiplex PCR; in TCRdb, only in-frame clones are kept and a portion is missing. The sample consists of tens of thousands of clones, approximately 90% of them appearing once. The sample consisted of CD4+ or CD8+ T cells sorted from blood, taken in a trial of the OX40 agonist ivuxolimab. Receptors originate from an adult with an advanced solid tumor such as melanoma, head and neck, liver or kidney cancer. Each CDR3 is given with its conserved first and last residue. A D gene is named only where the DNA matches it firmly. Part of the rows lack a size; the others show once, few, many or a class for expanded clones.

clone_size	v_call	j_call	d_call	cdr3_nt	cdr3_aa
-	TRBV18	TRBJ2-2	-	TGTGCCAGCTCACCACGGCTCTCGTATGAGGTGGGGGAGCTGTTTTTT	CASSPRLSYEVGELFF
-	TRBV5-1	TRBJ2-7	TRBD1	TGCGCCAGCAGCGGGGACAGGACGAGGAACGAGCAGTACTTC	CASSGDRTRNEQYF
-	TRBV11-3	TRBJ2-2	-	TGTGCCAGCAGCCCCCAACACGGCACCGGGGAGCTGTTTTTT	CASSPQHGTGELFF
-	TRBV25-1	TRBJ2-3	TRBD1	TGTGCCAGCAGTGAGACAGGGTCGGATACGCAGTATTTT	CASSETGSDTQYF
-	TRBV6-1	TRBJ1-5	-	TGTGCCAGCAGCTCACAGAAGAATCAGCCCCAGCATTTT	CASSSQKNQPQHF
-	TRBV6-5	TRBJ2-7	TRBD1	TGTGCCAGCAGGGAACAGGGGCGCTACTCCTACGAGCAGTACTTC	CASREQGRYSYEQYF
-	TRBV10-2	TRBJ1-4	-	TGCGCCAGCCGCTGGGCGGGAAATGAAAAACTGTTTTTT	CASRWAGNEKLFF
-	TRBV14	TRBJ2-2	-	TGTGCCAGCAGCCGGGCCCTCGGGAACACCGGGGAGCTGTTTTTT	CASSRALGNTGELFF
few	TRBV2	TRBJ1-3	-	TGTGCCAGCGGGTTCAGAAACACCATATATTTT	CASGFRNTIYF
-	TRBV19	TRBJ2-5	TRBD1	TGTGCCAGTAGTATAGATCTAGGGACAGGGCAAGAGACCCAGTACTTC	CASSIDLGTGQETQYF
-	TRBV6-5	TRBJ2-1	-	TGTGCCAGCAGCACAGGGGGGGTCGGAGTCTTC	CASSTGGVGVF
-	TRBV10-2	TRBJ2-5	-	TGCGCCAGCAGTGGGGCCGGGGAGACCCAGTACTTC	CASSGAGETQYF
-	TRBV7-6	TRBJ2-7	-	TGTGCCAGCAGCTCTTCCGCCTACGAGCAGTACTTC	CASSSSAYEQYF
-	TRBV9	TRBJ1-6	-	TGTGCCAGCAGCGTAGGGCTGCAGGGAAATTCACCCCTCCACTTT	CASSVGLQGNSPLHF
-	TRBV19	TRBJ1-5	TRBD1	TGTGCCAGTACTCCAGGGGGCTACGGCAATCAGCCCCAGCATTTT	CASTPGGYGNQPQHF
-	TRBV9	TRBJ2-6	-	TGTGCCAGCAGCCCCCTATATTCTGGGGCCAACGTCCTGACTTTC	CASSPLYSGANVLTF
-	TRBV6-1	TRBJ2-5	-	TGTGCCAGCAGTGAAGGTTCAGGGGGGGCCTTCCCGGAGACCCAGTACTTC	CASSEGSGGAFPETQYF
-	TRBV2	TRBJ1-5	TRBD1	TGTGCCAGCAGTCCCGAAACAGGGGCGGAACAGCCCCAGCATTTT	CASSPETGAEQPQHF
-	TRBV11-2	TRBJ2-2	TRBD1	TGTGCCAGCAGGCATAGGGACAGGGAGGACACCGGGGAGCTGTTTTTT	CASRHRDREDTGELFF
-	TRBV18	TRBJ1-2	-	TGTGCCAGCTCACCACCGTCGGGCAGGGAGGATGGCTACACCTTC	CASSPPSGREDGYTF
-	TRBV7-6	TRBJ1-4	TRBD1	TGTGCCAGCAGCTCGGACAGGCCGGGGCGTGAAAAACTGTTTTTT	CASSSDRPGREKLFF
-	TRBV18	TRBJ2-3	-	TGTGCCAGCTCACCTTCCAGGGGCACAGATACGCAGTATTTT	CASSPSRGTDTQYF
-	TRBV7-2	TRBJ2-2	-	TGTGCCAGCAGCTTACAGGGGAGCACCGGGGAGCTGTTTTTT	CASSLQGSTGELFF
once	TRBV18	TRBJ2-3	-	TGTGCCAGCTCACCAGGACTAAGCACAGATACGCAGTATTTT	CASSPGLSTDTQYF
-	TRBV7-2	TRBJ1-1	-	TGTGCCAGCAGCTCCCTCGAGAACACTGAAGCTTTCTTT	CASSSLENTEAFF
few	TRBV6-5	TRBJ2-7	TRBD1	TGTGCCAGCAGTGACCCACAGGGGCGCCACGAGCAGTACTTC	CASSDPQGRHEQYF
-	TRBV7-6	TRBJ2-2	TRBD1	TGTGCCAGCAGCCCGGGACAGGGGGAATGGTACACCGGGGAGCTGTTTTTT	CASSPGQGEWYTGELFF
few	TRBV14	TRBJ1-1	-	TGTGCCAGCAGCCAAGCTCTGGGAGGGACTGAAGCTTTCTTT	CASSQALGGTEAFF
-	TRBV7-3	TRBJ1-1	-	TGTGCCAGCAGATCGACAGTAAATACTGAAGCTTTCTTT	CASRSTVNTEAFF